The clone carrying this T cell receptor (beta chain) was seen a handful of times. The antigen remains undetermined. The primer mix had 60 Vbeta and 13 Jbeta primers. The assay was immunoSEQ multiplex PCR, and TCRdb's table has in-frame clones only and misses some. In the table there are some 120,000 clones, 80% of which are singletons. This CDR3 contains 12 residues. The V and J ends lost 2 bases and 4 bases respectively, with 8 bases between them. Germline V gene data show CDR1 as SQVTM and CDR2 as ANQGSEA. The record originates from a study of cytomegalovirus exposure and HLA in healthy donors. Notes on the study in general: Sequencing likely produced, as an artifact, a cluster of highly shared sequence variants. In vitro experiments confirmed that a few CMV-associated chains were specific for CMV antigens.

The rearrangement links TRBV29-1 to TRBJ2-5; unclear D gene. The sequenced material came from PBMCs. This clonotype originated in a young man in good health and CMV-seronegative. Here the CDR3 DNA reads TGCAGCGTTGAATTCGGTGGAGAGACCCAGTACTTC. It is translated as CSVEFGGETQYF.